This T cell receptor beta chain was profiled in a study of control samples from healthy donors and cancer patients. The CDR3 runs to 16 residues. TCRdb's table, derived via immunoSEQ multiplex PCR, lists solely in-frame clones and lacks some. Among some 110,000 clones listed, approximately 90% were seen once. This receptor was obtained from a woman aged 50 to 65 with colorectal cancer. The genes are TRBV21-1 and TRBJ2-6. TRBV21-1 is assigned pseudogene status. The source material was PBMCs. The DNA for the CDR3 is TGTGCCAGCAGCAAAGTGGGTTATTCTGGGGCCAACGTCCTGACTTTC. Amino acids: CASSKVGYSGANVLTF.